Sequencing of this TCR beta chain was carried out in a study of T cell repertoires in cytomegalovirus infection. The germline gives CDR1 LNHDA, CDR2 SQIVND (reference sequence). With 5 bases removed from V and 0 bases from J, the gap between germline ends came to 11 bases. This CDR3 comprises 15 residues. TCRdb fed the reads into MiXCR, producing one record per CDR3 protein. The data show about 920,000 distinct CDR3 sequences, roughly 30% seen once. Details on this clonotype: Its antigen is not known.

This receptor was identified in a human donor in good health (CMV status not recorded). Some clones in this sample may be carry-over from other donors' samples. This material consisted of cultured CD8+ T cells from PBMCs, taken from culture after CMV antigen stimulation. The chain joins TRBV19 to TRBJ2-1, with a weak D call TRBD2 (5 bases). DNA for the CDR3: TGTGCCAGTAGTGCCGGGGTCTTCTCCTACAATGAGCAGTTCTTC. This codes for CASSAGVFSYNEQFF. The variable domain in full, completed from reference TRBV19 and TRBJ2-1, reads DGGITQSPKYLFRKEGQNVTLSCEQNLNHDAMYWYRQDPGQGLRLIYYSQIVNDFQKGDIAEGYSVSREKKESFPLTVTSAQKNPTAFYLCASSAGVFSYNEQFFGPGTRLTVL.